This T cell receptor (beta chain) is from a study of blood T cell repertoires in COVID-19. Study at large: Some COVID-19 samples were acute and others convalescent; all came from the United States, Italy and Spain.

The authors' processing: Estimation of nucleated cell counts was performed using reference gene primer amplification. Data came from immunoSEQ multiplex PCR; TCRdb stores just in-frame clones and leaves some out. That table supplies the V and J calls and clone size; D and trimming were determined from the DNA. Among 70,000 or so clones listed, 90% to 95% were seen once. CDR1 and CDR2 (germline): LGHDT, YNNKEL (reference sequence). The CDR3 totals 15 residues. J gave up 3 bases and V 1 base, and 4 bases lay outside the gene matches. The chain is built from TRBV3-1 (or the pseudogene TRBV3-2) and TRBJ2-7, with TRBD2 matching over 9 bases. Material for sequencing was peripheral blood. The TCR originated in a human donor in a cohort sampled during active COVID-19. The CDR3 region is CASSQGLAEYYEQYF. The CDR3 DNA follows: TGTGCCAGCAGCCAAGGACTAGCGGAGTACTACGAGCAGTACTTC.